The 15 T cell receptor beta chains below were found in one sample sequenced in a study of shared clonotypes between healthy human individuals. The data were produced by immunoSEQ multiplex PCR, yet TCRdb's version contains in-frame clones alone and is incomplete. There are 730,000 or so clones in the sample; around 72% occur only once, and about 1.8% lies in the top ten. Sequenced: memory CD4+ T cells sorted from blood. Subset meaning: CD45RA-negative fraction. The receptors were sampled from a woman in her 30s in good health.

V and J are TRBV6-4 and TRBJ1-5; D call uncertain. V was cut by 1 base and J by 2 bases, with 6 bases left in between. Germline CDR1 reads MRHNA; CDR2 reads SNTAGT. CDR3 length: 14 amino acids. As DNA, the CDR3 is TGTGCCAGCAGTGACTTTAGGGGCAATCAGCCCCAGCATTTT. This gives the protein CASSDFRGNQPQHF.

The rearrangement links TRBV5-1 to TRBJ2-6, with D possibly matching TRBD2 (6 bases). Between the trimmed V and J ends, which lost 0 bases and 3 bases, there was a span of 10 bases. Germline V CDR1 and CDR2: SGHRS, YFSETQ. CDR3 size: 16 residues. CDR3 DNA: TGCGCCAGCAGCTTGGATGGAGGGGATGGGGCCAACGTCCTGACTTTC. This encodes CASSLDGGDGANVLTF.

This clone has just a few counts. The V call is TRBV25-1, the J call TRBJ2-3; D might be TRBD1 (5 bases). The CDR3 runs to 13 residues. CDR1 is MGHDK, CDR2 SYGVNS, per germline. With 5 bases removed from V and 4 bases from J, the gap between germline ends came to 10 bases. The CDR3 coding sequence is TGTGCCAGCAGTTTTGGGGCGTCAGATACGCAGTATTTT. Translated, it gives CASSFGASDTQYF.

The rearrangement uses TRBV5-1 and TRBJ2-3, with 8 bases identical to TRBD2. Germline-derived CDR1 and CDR2 are SGHRS and YFSETQ. CDR3 length: 14 amino acids. J was trimmed by 0 bases and V by 4 bases; bases with no gene match: 1. The CDR3 sequence is CASSASGSTDTQYF. The CDR3, as DNA: TGCGCCAGCAGCGCTAGCGGGAGCACAGATACGCAGTATTTT.

This chain connects TRBV7-2 to TRBJ2-4; D is perhaps TRBD1 or TRBD2 (5 bases each). This CDR3 has 15 residues. Trimming took 5 bases from V and 0 from J, leaving 11 bases between them. Germline-derived CDR1 and CDR2 are SGHTA and FQGNSA. CDR3 sequence: CASSRDGLAKNIQYF. DNA of the CDR3: TGTGCCAGCAGCCGGGACGGACTAGCCAAAAACATTCAGTACTTC.

The chain is built from TRBV19 and TRBJ2-7; 11 bases agree with TRBD1. V was pared by 8 bases and J by 6 bases, with 6 bases of the junction left unmatched. This CDR3 has 13 residues. Germline-derived CDR1 and CDR2 are LNHDA and SQIVND (reference sequence). The CDR3 region is CASFGQGASEQYF. CDR3 coding DNA: TGTGCCAGTTTCGGACAGGGGGCGAGCGAGCAGTACTTC.

The J gene is TRBJ2-7, the V gene TRBV7-9; D not certain. The germline V gene has CDR1 SEHNR and CDR2 FQNEAQ (reference sequence). Trimming cost V 1 base and J 4 bases, with 11 bases left between them. This CDR3 is built from 14 residues. This CDR3 reads CASSLGVPDYEQYF. CDR3 bases: TGTGCCAGCAGCTTAGGGGTCCCTGATTACGAGCAGTACTTC.

This clone occurred a few times. One junction end disagrees with the germline gene, perhaps due to a read error. This sequence joins TRBV7-2 and TRBJ1-5, with a weak D call TRBD1 (6 bases). Germline CDR1 and CDR2: SGHTA and FQGNSA. The CDR3 is 12 amino acids. The DNA of the CDR3 is TGTGCCAGCAGCTTATCAGGACAGCAGTTTAATTTT. Translated: CASSLSGQQFNF.

This chain links TRBV19 with TRBJ2-7, with TRBD2 matching over 11 bases. Per the germline V gene, CDR1 is LNHDA and CDR2 is SQIVND (reference sequence). The junction had 21 bases not matched to a gene; V was cut back by 5 bases and J by 6 bases. The CDR3 contains 19 residues. This chain's CDR3 is CASSSVAGGRGPTRSEQYF. The CDR3 DNA follows: TGTGCCAGTAGTTCCGTAGCGGGAGGGCGCGGTCCCACCCGTAGCGAGCAGTACTTC.

The rearrangement joins TRBV7-2 to TRBJ2-7, with 9 positions matching TRBD2. Germline trimming cut 3 bases from V and 9 bases from J; bases unmatched to any gene: 12. CDR1 is SGHTA, CDR2 FQGNSA, per germline. This CDR3 has 15 residues. In DNA form, the CDR3 reads TGTGCCAGCAGCTTTGGCCCCGGCGGGAGGGCCCGGCAGTACTTC. Translating it yields CASSFGPGGRARQYF.

This clone was found once. V and J are TRBV6-6 and TRBJ1-5; D is ambiguous. This CDR3 has 14 residues. Germline CDR1 reads MNHNY; CDR2 reads SVGAGI (reference sequence). V dropped 2 bases and J dropped 3 bases, with 8 bases sitting between them. In DNA form, the CDR3 reads TGTGCCAGCAGTTACGCAGTTTACAATCAGCCCCAGCATTTT. It translates to CASSYAVYNQPQHF.

This rearrangement joins TRBV19 to TRBJ1-2; D is unresolved. Trimming stripped 8 bases from V and 6 bases from J, with 19 bases between. Germline V gene sequence: CDR1 LNHDA, CDR2 SQIVND (reference sequence). The length of the CDR3 is 14 residues. CDR3 protein: CASSKTVLDHGYTF. The CDR3 DNA sequence: TGTGCCAGTTCTAAAACTGTCTTGGACCATGGCTACACCTTC.

The rearrangement uses TRBV10-3 and TRBJ1-2; TRBD1 might be the D (5 bases). CDR1 is ENHRY and CDR2 is SYGVKD in the germline V gene. V lost 7 bases to trimming and J lost 0 bases, with 18 bases between them. This CDR3 has 16 amino acids. The CDR3 DNA reads TGTGCCATCAATGGGGCTGGTTCCGGGGCTAACTATGGCTACACCTTC. Encoded protein: CAINGAGSGANYGYTF.

This chain connects TRBV28 to TRBJ2-7; 8 positions match TRBD1. Per the germline V gene, CDR1 is MDHEN and CDR2 is SYDVKM. The junction had 5 bases not matched to a gene; V was cut back by 6 bases and J by 1 base. This CDR3 is 14 amino acids long. The CDR3 DNA is TGTGCCAGCAGCCCGGACAGGGCGTCCTACGAGCAGTACTTC. Protein sequence: CASSPDRASYEQYF.

The sample holds a few counts of this clone. The V gene is TRBV25-1, the J gene TRBJ2-5; TRBD1 is a possible D gene (6 bases). Trimming left V 8 bases short and J 5 bases short, with 18 bases between. The CDR3 loop spans 14 amino acids. Germline CDR1 MGHDK, CDR2 SYGVNS. The DNA of the CDR3 is TGTGCCAGCGGGTCAGGGGATGCGCTTGAGACCCAGTACTTC. As protein: CASGSGDALETQYF.